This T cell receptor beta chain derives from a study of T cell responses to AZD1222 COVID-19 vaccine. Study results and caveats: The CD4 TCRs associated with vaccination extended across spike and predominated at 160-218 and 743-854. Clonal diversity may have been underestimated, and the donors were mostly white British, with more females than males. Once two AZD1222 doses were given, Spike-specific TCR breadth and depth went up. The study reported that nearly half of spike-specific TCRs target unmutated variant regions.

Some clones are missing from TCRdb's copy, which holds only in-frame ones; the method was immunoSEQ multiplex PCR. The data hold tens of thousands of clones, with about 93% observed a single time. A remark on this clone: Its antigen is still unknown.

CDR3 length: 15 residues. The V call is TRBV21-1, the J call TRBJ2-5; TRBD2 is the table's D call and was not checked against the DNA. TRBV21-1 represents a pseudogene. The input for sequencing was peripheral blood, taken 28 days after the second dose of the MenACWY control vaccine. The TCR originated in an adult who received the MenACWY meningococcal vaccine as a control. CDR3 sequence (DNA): TGTGCCAGCAGCAATAGCAGCGGGAGGCAAGAGACCCAGTACTTC. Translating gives CASSNSSGRQETQYF.